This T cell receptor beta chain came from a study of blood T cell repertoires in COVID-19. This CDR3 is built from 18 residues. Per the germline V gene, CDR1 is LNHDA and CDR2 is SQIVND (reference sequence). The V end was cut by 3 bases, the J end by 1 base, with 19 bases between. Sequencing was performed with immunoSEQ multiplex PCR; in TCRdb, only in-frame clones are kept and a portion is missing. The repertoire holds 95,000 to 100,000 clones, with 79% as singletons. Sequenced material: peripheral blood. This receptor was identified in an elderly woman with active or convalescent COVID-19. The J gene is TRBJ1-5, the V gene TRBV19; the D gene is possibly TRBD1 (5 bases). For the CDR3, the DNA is TGTGCCAGTAGTATTTCGGTGTCGGGGGTCCGGAGCAATCAGCCCCAGCATTTT. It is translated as CASSISVSGVRSNQPQHF.